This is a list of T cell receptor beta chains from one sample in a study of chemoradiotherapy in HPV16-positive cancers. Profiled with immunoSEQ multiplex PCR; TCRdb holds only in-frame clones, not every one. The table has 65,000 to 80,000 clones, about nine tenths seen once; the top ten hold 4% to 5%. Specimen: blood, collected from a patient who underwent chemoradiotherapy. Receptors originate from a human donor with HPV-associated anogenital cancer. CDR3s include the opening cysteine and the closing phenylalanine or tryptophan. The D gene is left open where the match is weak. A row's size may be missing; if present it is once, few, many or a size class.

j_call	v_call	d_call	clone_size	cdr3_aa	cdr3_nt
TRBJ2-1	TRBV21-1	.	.	CAASGTSGDNEQFF	TGTGCCGCATCCGGGACTAGCGGGGACAATGAGCAGTTCTTC
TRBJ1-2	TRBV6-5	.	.	CASSYSKRGALYGYTF	TGTGCCAGCAGTTACTCGAAGCGGGGGGCCCTTTATGGCTACACCTTC
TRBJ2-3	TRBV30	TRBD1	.	CAWSFGTGGGTDTQYF	TGTGCCTGGAGTTTCGGGACAGGGGGAGGCACAGATACGCAGTATTTT
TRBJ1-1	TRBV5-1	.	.	CASSSPEGMSTEAFF	TGCGCCAGCAGCTCCCCTGAGGGTATGTCGACTGAAGCTTTCTTT
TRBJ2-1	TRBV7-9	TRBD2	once	CASSSGLYNEQFF	TGTGCCAGCAGCTCGGGACTATACAATGAGCAGTTCTTC
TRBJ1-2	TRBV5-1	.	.	CASRLGDTEVTNYGYTF	TGCGCCAGCAGATTGGGGGATACGGAGGTAACTAACTATGGCTACACCTTC
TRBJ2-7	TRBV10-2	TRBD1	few	CASSERAPGQLYEQYF	TGCGCCAGCAGTGAGAGGGCTCCGGGACAGTTATACGAGCAGTACTTC
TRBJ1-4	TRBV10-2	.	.	CASSSPGVATNEKLFF	TGCGCCAGCAGTTCTCCCGGGGTTGCAACTAATGAAAAACTGTTTTTT
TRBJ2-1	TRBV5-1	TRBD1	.	CASSVPGTGVGEQFF	TGCGCCAGCAGCGTCCCCGGGACAGGGGTAGGAGAGCAGTTCTTC
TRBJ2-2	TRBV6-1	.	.	CASTRAGPGELFF	TGTGCCAGCACGAGGGCGGGGCCCGGGGAGCTGTTTTTT
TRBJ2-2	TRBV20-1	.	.	CSARDPPGLFF	TGCAGTGCTAGAGATCCCCCGGGGCTGTTTTTT
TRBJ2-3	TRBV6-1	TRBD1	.	CASSGPGTGGRDTQYF	TGTGCCAGCAGTGGGCCGGGGACAGGGGGACGGGATACGCAGTATTTT
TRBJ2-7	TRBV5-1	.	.	CASSLDVLTYEQYF	TGCGCCAGCAGCTTGGATGTCCTGACCTACGAGCAGTACTTC
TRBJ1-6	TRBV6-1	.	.	CASRSGINSPLHF	TGTGCCAGCAGGTCCGGGATTAATTCACCCCTCCACTTT
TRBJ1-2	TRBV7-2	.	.	CASSLDRALLSGTF	TGTGCCAGCAGCTTAGACAGGGCGCTCCTCTCGGGAACCTTC
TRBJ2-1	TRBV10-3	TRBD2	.	CATRGGGTNEQFF	TGTGCCACCCGCGGGGGGGGTACCAATGAGCAGTTCTTC
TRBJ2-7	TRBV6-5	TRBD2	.	CASKIEVAGAREQYF	TGTGCCAGCAAAATAGAGGTAGCGGGAGCGCGGGAGCAGTACTTC
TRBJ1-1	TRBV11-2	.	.	CASSLDFTSTEAFF	TGTGCCAGCAGCTTAGACTTTACGAGCACTGAAGCTTTCTTT
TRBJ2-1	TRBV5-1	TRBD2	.	CASRTLAGGLDEQFF	TGCGCCAGCAGGACCTTAGCGGGGGGCCTGGATGAGCAGTTCTTC
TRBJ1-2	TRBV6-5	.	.	CASSSHGYYGYTF	TGTGCCAGCAGTTCCCATGGCTACTATGGCTACACCTTC
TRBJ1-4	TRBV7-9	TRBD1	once	CASSSNRDRVDEKLFF	TGTGCCAGCAGCTCTAATCGGGACAGGGTTGATGAAAAACTGTTTTTT
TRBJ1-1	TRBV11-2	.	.	CASSLDPGMNTEAFF	TGTGCCAGCAGCTTAGATCCGGGGATGAACACTGAAGCTTTCTTT
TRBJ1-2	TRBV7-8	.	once	CASSLSAGVVGYGYTF	TGTGCCAGCAGCCTCAGCGCAGGGGTGGTCGGCTATGGCTACACCTTC
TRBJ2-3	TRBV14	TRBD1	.	CASSLTSGTVLFGTDTQYF	TGTGCCAGCAGCCTGACCTCCGGGACAGTGCTTTTCGGCACAGATACGCAGTATTTT
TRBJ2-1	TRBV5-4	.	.	CASSLPGGFTSYNEQFF	TGTGCCAGCAGCTTGCCGGGCGGCTTTACCTCCTACAATGAGCAGTTCTTC
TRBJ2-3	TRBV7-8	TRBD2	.	CASSSGLAGSDTQYF	TGTGCCAGCAGCTCCGGACTAGCGGGGTCAGATACGCAGTATTTT
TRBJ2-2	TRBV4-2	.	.	CASGEVHSTGELFF	TGTGCCAGCGGTGAAGTTCATTCCACCGGGGAGCTGTTTTTT
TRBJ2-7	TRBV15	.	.	CATSTRGVEQYF	TGTGCCACCAGCACCCGTGGGGTCGAGCAGTACTTC
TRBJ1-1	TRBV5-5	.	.	CASSLGGYMDTEAFF	TGTGCCAGCAGCCTCGGAGGGTATATGGACACTGAAGCTTTCTTT
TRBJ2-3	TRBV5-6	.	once	CASTWGEGAHQYF	TGTGCCAGCACCTGGGGAGAAGGGGCCCACCAGTATTTT
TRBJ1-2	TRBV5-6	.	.	CASSLSGYYGYTF	TGTGCCAGCAGCTTGTCAGGGTACTATGGCTACACCTTC
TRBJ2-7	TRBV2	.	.	CASSVRGDRPYEQYF	TGTGCCAGCAGTGTAAGGGGTGACCGCCCCTACGAGCAGTACTTC
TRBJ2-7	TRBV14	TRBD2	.	CASSQDWGGYAYF	TGTGCCAGCAGCCAAGATTGGGGGGGATATGCGTACTTC
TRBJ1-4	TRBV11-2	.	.	CASSRVEGKLFF	TGTGCCAGCAGCCGGGTCGAGGGGAAACTGTTTTTT
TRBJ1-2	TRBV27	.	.	CASSLYQSHGYTF	TGTGCCAGCAGTTTATATCAGAGCCATGGCTACACCTTC
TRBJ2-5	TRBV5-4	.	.	CASSLWVVGPGRETQYF	TGTGCCAGCAGCTTGTGGGTCGTGGGGCCGGGTCGGGAGACCCAGTACTTC
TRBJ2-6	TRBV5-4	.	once	CASSFNGGGTPHNVLTF	TGTGCCAGCAGCTTCAACGGGGGTGGGACGCCCCACAACGTCCTGACTTTC
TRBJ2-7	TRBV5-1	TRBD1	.	CASSFRDRAPYEQYF	TGCGCCAGCAGCTTTCGGGACAGGGCTCCCTACGAGCAGTACTTC
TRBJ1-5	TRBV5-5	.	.	CASSLRAFDQPQHF	TGTGCCAGCAGCTTGCGGGCGTTCGATCAGCCCCAGCATTTT
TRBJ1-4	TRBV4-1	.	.	CASSQTGTTNEKLFF	TGCGCCAGCAGCCAAACGGGAACAACTAATGAAAAACTGTTTTTT
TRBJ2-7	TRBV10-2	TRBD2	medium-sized	CASVGLGTRREQYF	TGCGCCAGCGTCGGGTTGGGGACTAGGCGCGAGCAGTACTTC
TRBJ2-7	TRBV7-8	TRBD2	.	CASSRGGWTREQYF	TGTGCCAGCAGCCGCGGGGGGTGGACGCGGGAGCAGTACTTC
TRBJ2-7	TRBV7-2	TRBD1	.	CASSLAPRTGRSYEQYF	TGTGCCAGCAGCTTAGCCCCCCGGACAGGGCGATCCTACGAGCAGTACTTC
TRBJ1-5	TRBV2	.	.	CASSQGAPYQPQHF	TGTGCCAGCAGCCAGGGCGCTCCCTATCAGCCCCAGCATTTT
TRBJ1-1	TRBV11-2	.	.	CASSLEAGNTEAFF	TGTGCCAGCAGCTTAGAGGCAGGGAACACTGAAGCTTTCTTT
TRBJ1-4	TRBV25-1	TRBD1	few	CASSAGTVATNEKLFF	TGTGCCAGCAGTGCTGGGACAGTTGCAACTAATGAAAAACTGTTTTTT